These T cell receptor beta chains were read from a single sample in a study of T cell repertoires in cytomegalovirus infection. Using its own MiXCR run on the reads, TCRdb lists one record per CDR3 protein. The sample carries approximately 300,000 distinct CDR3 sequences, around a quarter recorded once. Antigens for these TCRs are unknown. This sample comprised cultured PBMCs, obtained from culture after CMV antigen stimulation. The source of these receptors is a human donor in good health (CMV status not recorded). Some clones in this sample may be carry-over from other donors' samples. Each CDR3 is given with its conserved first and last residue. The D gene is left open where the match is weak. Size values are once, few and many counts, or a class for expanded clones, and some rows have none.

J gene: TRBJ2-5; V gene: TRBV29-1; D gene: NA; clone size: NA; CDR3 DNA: TGCAGCGTTGTGGTCGTCGGAGGACAAGAGACCCAGTACTTC; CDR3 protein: CSVVVVGGQETQYF
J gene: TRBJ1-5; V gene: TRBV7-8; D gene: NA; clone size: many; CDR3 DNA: TGTGCCAGCAAGCTTACCGGGTTGAGCAATCAGCCCCAGCATTTT; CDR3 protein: CASKLTGLSNQPQHF
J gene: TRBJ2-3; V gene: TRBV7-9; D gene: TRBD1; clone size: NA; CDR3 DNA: TGTGCCAGCAGCTACGGACAGGGGGCCGCAGATACGCAGTATTTT; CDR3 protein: CASSYGQGAADTQYF
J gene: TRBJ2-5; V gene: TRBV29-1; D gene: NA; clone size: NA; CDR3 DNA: TGCAGCGTATTCGCTAGAAATAAAGAGACCCAGTACTTC; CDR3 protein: CSVFARNKETQYF
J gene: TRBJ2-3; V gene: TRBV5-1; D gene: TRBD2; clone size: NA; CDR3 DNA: TGCGCCAGCAGCTCGCGACTAGCGGGAGATATGATCGATACGCAGTATTTT; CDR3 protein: CASSSRLAGDMIDTQYF
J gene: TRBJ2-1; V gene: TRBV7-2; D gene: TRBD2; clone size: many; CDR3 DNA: TGTGCCAGCAGCTCCCCCGGACTAGCGGGAGGGCCGCGAACACCAACCGTTCACAATGAGCAGTTCTTC; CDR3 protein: CASSSPGLAGGPRTPTVHNEQFF
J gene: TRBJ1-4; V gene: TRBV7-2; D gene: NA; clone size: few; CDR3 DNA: TGTGCCAGCAGCCCTGAAGCGCCTAATGAAAAACTGTTTTTT; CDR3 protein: CASSPEAPNEKLFF
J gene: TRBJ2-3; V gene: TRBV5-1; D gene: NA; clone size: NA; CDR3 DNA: TGCGCCAGCAGCTTGGAGGTCGGGAGAGCAACAGATACGCAGTATTTT; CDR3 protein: CASSLEVGRATDTQYF
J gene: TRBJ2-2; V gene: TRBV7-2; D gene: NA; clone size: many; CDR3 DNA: TGTGCCAGCAGCCCACAGGGTCAGGCCGGCGGGGAGCTGTTTTTT; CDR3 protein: CASSPQGQAGGELFF
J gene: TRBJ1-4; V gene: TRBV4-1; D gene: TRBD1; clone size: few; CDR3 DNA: TGCGCCAGCAGCCCGGGACAGGGGTATGAAAAACTGTTTTTT; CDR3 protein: CASSPGQGYEKLFF
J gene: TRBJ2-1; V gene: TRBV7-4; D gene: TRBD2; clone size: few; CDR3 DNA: TGTGCCAGCAGTCTCGGGTTGCGGGAGACTGGTGAGCAGTTCTTC; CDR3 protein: CASSLGLRETGEQFF
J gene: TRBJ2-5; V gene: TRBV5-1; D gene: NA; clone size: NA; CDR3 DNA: TGCGCCAGCAGCGCAGGACGGACCATGGGGGAGACCCAGTACTTC; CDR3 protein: CASSAGRTMGETQYF
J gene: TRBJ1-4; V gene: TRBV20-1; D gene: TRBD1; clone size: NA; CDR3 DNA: TGCAGTGCAATTGACAGGGGGCGGGAAAAACTGTTTTTT; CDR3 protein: CSAIDRGREKLFF
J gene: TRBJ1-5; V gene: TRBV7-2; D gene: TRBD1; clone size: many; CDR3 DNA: TGTGCCAGCAGCCCCAGACAGGGGGGGACCAATCAGCCCCAGCATTTT; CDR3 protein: CASSPRQGGTNQPQHF
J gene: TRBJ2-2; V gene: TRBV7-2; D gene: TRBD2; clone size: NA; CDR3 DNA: TGTGCCAGCAGGGGGAGGGGACTAGCGGGAAGGCGGACCGGGGAGCTGTTTTTT; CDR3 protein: CASRGRGLAGRRTGELFF
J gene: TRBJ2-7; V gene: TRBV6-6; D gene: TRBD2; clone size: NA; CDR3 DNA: TGTGCCAGCAGTTACTACCCTAGCGGGGGCGAGCAGTACTTC; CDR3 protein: CASSYYPSGGEQYF
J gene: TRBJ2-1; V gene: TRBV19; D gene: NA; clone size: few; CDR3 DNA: TGTGCCACCAGTAAGGGGACCGCCTACAATGAGCAGTTCTTC; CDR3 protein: CATSKGTAYNEQFF
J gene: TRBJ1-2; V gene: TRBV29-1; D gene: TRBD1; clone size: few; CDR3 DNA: TGCAGCGTTGGTGAGGACAGGATGTTGGGCGGCTACACCTTC; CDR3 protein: CSVGEDRMLGGYTF
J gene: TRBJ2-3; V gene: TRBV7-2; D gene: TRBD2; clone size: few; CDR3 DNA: TGTGCCAGCAGCCCAAAAGGGGCCGGGAGGGCCGGATATACGCAGTATTTT; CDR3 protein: CASSPKGAGRAGYTQYF
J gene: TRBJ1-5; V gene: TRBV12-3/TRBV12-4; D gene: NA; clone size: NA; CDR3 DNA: TGTGCCAGCAGTTTAGGGGGAGGGGGTTGGGCGCCCCAGCATTTT; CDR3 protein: CASSLGGGGWAPQHF